The 9 T cell receptor beta chains reported below all come from one sample, sequenced in a study of post-analysis software for immune sequencing data. Incorporated into the TCR beta cDNA libraries were unique molecular identifiers, which served to reduce PCR and sequencing biases. TCRdb re-called the PCR reads through MiXCR, storing one row per CDR3 protein. The data show hundreds of thousands of distinct CDR3 sequences, over 30% seen once. Whole-study findings and limits: Compared with controls, patients had more of about 5 TRBV segments, including TRBV5-6, TRBV5-1 and TRBV20-1.

Which antigens these TCRs recognize remains unknown. Sequenced: blood. Receptors originate from a girl aged 2 to 10 with multiple sclerosis.

Here the CDR3 DNA reads TGCGCCAGCAGCCGACAGAGCGAATACGAGCAGTACTTC. Protein product: CASSRQSEYEQYF. V gene TRBV5-1 combines with J gene TRBJ2-7; D is possibly TRBD1 (5 bases). Germline V gene lookup returns CDR1 SGHRS and CDR2 YFSETQ. With 4 bases removed from V and 4 bases from J, the gap between germline ends came to 12 bases. This CDR3 has 13 amino acids.

This clonotype was counted a single time. This chain links TRBV18 with TRBJ1-4; D unresolved. The V gene's germline CDR1 is KGHSH and CDR2 LQKENI. This CDR3 has 14 residues. Trimming shortened V by 3 bases and J by 5 bases, and 10 bases separated the two germline ends. The DNA for the CDR3 is TGTGCCAGCTCACCCCGCATACCGAATGAAAAACTGTTTTTT. This sequence encodes CASSPRIPNEKLFF.

The V and J genes are TRBV20-1 and TRBJ2-3; 14 bases map to TRBD2. The CDR3 has 17 amino acids. Germline V CDR1 and CDR2: DFQATT, SNEGSKA (reference sequence). Losses at the gene ends were 4 bases for V and 3 bases for J; bases not matched to a gene: 9. Here the CDR3 reads CSAMTSGRARSTDTQYF. CDR3 nucleotide sequence: TGCAGTGCTATGACTAGCGGGAGGGCCCGCTCTACAGATACGCAGTATTTT.

This clonotype has only one observation. The chain links TRBV29-1 to TRBJ2-7, with 8 bases aligning to TRBD1. V lost 6 bases to trimming and J lost 10 bases; unmatched junction nucleotides: 11. The germline gives CDR1 SQVTM, CDR2 ANQGSEA. The CDR3 is 12 amino acids. The chain's CDR3 is CSVDTTGQGQYF. CDR3 nucleotide sequence: TGCAGCGTCGACACGACAGGACAGGGACAGTACTTC.

This clonotype showed up just a few times. The chain uses TRBV7-9 and TRBJ2-5; 8 bases agree with TRBD1. Germline loops: CDR1 SEHNR, CDR2 FQNEAQ (reference sequence). V lost 3 bases and J lost 2; bases outside the gene matches: 2. The CDR3 contains 14 residues. CDR3 protein: CASSFDRGQETQYF. CDR3 nucleotide sequence: TGTGCCAGCAGCTTTGACAGGGGTCAAGAGACCCAGTACTTC.

The sample holds a few counts of this clonotype. The rearrangement links TRBV6-6 to TRBJ2-1; 7 bases are a match to TRBD1. V shed 6 bases, J shed 7 bases, and the junction held 9 bases outside the gene matches. The CDR3 runs 14 residues. The V gene's germline CDR1 is MNHNY and CDR2 SVGAGI (reference sequence). CDR3 nucleotides: TGTGCCAGCAGACGGACAGGCAGCTTTAATGAGCAGTTCTTC. This codes for CASRRTGSFNEQFF.

This chain links TRBV28 with TRBJ2-7; the D call may be TRBD1 or TRBD2 (5 bases each). Between the trimmed V and J ends, which lost 7 bases and 7 bases, there was a span of 20 bases. This CDR3 spans 14 amino acids. The germline CDR1 and CDR2 sequences are MDHEN and SYDVKM. DNA of the CDR3: TGTGCCAGCAACCCGATGGGACCCCTGCGGGAGCAGTACTTC. Amino acids: CASNPMGPLREQYF.

To note about this clonotype: At one end the junction does not follow the germline gene, possibly because of a read error. This sequence joins TRBV7-7 and TRBJ2-1, with 9 bases matching TRBD2. The CDR3 has 16 residues. CDR1 and CDR2 (germline): SSHAT, FNYEAQ (reference sequence). As DNA, the CDR3 is TGTGCTAGCAGCTTAGGTCGAGCGGGAGGAGACAATGAGCAGTTCTTC. This translates into CASSLGRAGGDNEQFF.

The chain has TRBV6-6 and TRBJ1-4; D call uncertain. Germline CDR1 and CDR2: MNHNY and SVGAGI (reference sequence). The CDR3 extends over 14 amino acids. V was trimmed by 5 bases and J by 10 bases, leaving 17 bases between them. Here the CDR3 DNA reads TGTGCCAGCAGTCAGGACCTGGGGATAGTAAAACTGTTTTTT. It codes for CASSQDLGIVKLFF.